Presented here are 7 T cell receptor beta chains from one specimen sequenced in a study of blood T cell repertoires in COVID-19. TCRdb keeps only in-frame clones here, not all; method: immunoSEQ multiplex PCR. The sample shows 210,000 or so clones, 84% of them seen only once. Sequencing used PBMCs or T cells enriched from blood (not recorded which). These TCRs come from a man aged 55 to 69 who had recovered from COVID-19.

The chain joins TRBV27 to TRBJ1-6; no reliable D call. The V end lost 4 bases, the J end lost 0 bases, and 4 bases lay between the germline ends. The CDR3 length is 14 residues. Per the germline V gene, CDR1 is MNHEY and CDR2 is SMNVEV (reference sequence). The CDR3 region is CASSSFSYNSPLHF. CDR3 bases: TGTGCCAGCAGTTCCTTCTCCTATAATTCACCCCTCCACTTT.

The chain joins TRBV7-9 to TRBJ2-7, with D possibly being TRBD1 (6 bases). V was cut by 1 base and J by 3 bases, with 25 bases left in between. The CDR3 covers 19 residues. Germline V gene data show CDR1 as SEHNR and CDR2 as FQNEAQ (reference sequence). This CDR3 is CASSLGFQVSGQFDYEQYF. CDR3 in DNA: TGTGCCAGCAGCTTAGGGTTCCAGGTGTCCGGACAGTTCGACTACGAGCAGTACTTC.

This clone was observed a handful of times. The J gene is TRBJ2-5, the V gene TRBV7-9, with TRBD1 as a possible D gene (6 bases). This CDR3 comprises 15 residues. Trimming pared 5 bases from V and 5 bases from J, leaving 18 bases between. Germline values: CDR1 SEHNR, CDR2 FQNEAQ (reference sequence). The chain's CDR3 is CASSAPGHRRETQYF. Written as DNA, the CDR3 is TGTGCCAGCAGCGCCCCGGGACACCGCCGGGAGACCCAGTACTTC.

This rearrangement joins TRBV6-2 or TRBV6-3 to TRBJ2-7; 8 bases agree with TRBD1. CDR3 length: 15 amino acids. Trimming removed 6 bases from V and 3 bases from J; junction bases left unmatched: 10. The germline CDR1 and CDR2 sequences are MNHEY and SVGEGT. The CDR3 DNA sequence: TGTGCCAGCAGCCCCCGGACAGGGAAGATCTACGAGCAGTACTTC. Translated: CASSPRTGKIYEQYF.

The V gene is TRBV27, the J gene TRBJ1-5; D might be TRBD1 (5 bases). Between the trimmed V and J ends, which lost 0 bases and 0 bases, there was a span of 9 bases. The CDR3 contains 16 residues. Per germline, CDR1 MNHEY and CDR2 SMNVEV (reference sequence). This CDR3 reads CASSLSLGDSNQPQHF. As DNA, the CDR3 is TGTGCCAGCAGTTTATCGCTAGGGGATAGCAATCAGCCCCAGCATTTT.

V gene TRBV30 combines with J gene TRBJ1-1; weak D call: TRBD1 (5 bases). In germline, CDR1 is GTSNPN, CDR2 SVGIG (reference sequence). The CDR3 runs to 15 residues. Trimming left V 5 bases short and J 4 bases short, with 20 bases between. In nucleotides, the CDR3 is TGTGCCTGGTCCTGGCAGGGACTGCGGTTCACTGAAGCTTTCTTT. Translated, it gives CAWSWQGLRFTEAFF.

This sequence joins TRBV6-1 and TRBJ2-1; D is perhaps TRBD1 (6 bases). Per germline, CDR1 MNHNS and CDR2 SASEGT. Trimming stripped 3 bases from V and 8 bases from J, with 17 bases between. The CDR3 loop spans 15 amino acids. In nucleotides, the CDR3 is TGTGCCAGCAGTGAGTCAACAGGGATCGGGTATGAGCAGTTCTTC. Translating it yields CASSESTGIGYEQFF.